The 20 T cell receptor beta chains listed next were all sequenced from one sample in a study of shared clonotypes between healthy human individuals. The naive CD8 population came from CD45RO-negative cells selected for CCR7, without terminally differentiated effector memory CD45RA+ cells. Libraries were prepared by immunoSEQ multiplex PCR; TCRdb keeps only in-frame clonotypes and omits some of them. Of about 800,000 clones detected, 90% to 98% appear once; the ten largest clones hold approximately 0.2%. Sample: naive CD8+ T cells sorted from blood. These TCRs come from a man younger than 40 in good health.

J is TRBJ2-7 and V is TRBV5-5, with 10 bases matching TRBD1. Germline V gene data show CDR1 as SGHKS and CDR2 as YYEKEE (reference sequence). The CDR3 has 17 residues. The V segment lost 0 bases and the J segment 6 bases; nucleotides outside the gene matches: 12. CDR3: CASSLAWVGTGEVEQYF. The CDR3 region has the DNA TGTGCCAGCAGCTTGGCCTGGGTGGGGACAGGGGAGGTCGAGCAGTACTTC.

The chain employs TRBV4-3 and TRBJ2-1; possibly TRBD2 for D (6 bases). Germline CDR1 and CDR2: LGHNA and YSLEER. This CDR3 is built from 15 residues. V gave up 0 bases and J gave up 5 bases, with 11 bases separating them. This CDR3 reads CASSQDGRENNEQFF. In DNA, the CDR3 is TGCGCCAGCAGCCAAGACGGGCGGGAAAACAATGAGCAGTTCTTC.

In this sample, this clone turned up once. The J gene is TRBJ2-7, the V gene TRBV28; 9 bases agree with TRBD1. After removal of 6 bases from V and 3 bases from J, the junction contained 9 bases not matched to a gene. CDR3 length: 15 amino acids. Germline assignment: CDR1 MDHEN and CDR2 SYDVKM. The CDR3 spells CASSWSRDRDYEQYF. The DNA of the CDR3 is TGTGCCAGCAGCTGGAGCCGGGACAGGGACTACGAGCAGTACTTC.

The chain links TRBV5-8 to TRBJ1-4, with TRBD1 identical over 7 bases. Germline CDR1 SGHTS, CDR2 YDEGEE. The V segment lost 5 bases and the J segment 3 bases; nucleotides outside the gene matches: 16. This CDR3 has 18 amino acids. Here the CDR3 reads CASRERDRTSPANEKLFF. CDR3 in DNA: TGTGCCAGCAGGGAACGGGACAGAACTTCCCCAGCTAATGAAAAACTGTTTTTT.

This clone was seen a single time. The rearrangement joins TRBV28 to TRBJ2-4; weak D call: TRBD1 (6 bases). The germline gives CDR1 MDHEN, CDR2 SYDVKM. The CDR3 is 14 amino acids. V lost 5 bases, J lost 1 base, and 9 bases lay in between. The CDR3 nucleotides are TGTGCCAGCAGTGACAGGAACGCCAAAAACATTCAGTACTTC. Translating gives CASSDRNAKNIQYF.

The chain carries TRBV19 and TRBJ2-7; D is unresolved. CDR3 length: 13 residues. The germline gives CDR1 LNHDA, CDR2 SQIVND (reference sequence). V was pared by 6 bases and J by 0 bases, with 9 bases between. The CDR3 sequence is CASRGSSSYEQYF. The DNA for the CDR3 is TGTGCCAGTAGAGGGTCCAGCTCCTACGAGCAGTACTTC.

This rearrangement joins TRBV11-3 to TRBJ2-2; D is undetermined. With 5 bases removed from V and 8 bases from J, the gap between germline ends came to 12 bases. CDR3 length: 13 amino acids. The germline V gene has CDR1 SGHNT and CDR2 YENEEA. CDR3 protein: CASSPILEGELFF. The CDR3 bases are TGTGCCAGCAGCCCGATTCTGGAGGGGGAGCTGTTTTTT.

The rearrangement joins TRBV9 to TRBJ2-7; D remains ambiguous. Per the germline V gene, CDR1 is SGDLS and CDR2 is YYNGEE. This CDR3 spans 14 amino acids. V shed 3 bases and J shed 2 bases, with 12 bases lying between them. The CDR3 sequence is CASSEGAPAYEQYF. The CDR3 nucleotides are TGTGCCAGCAGCGAAGGAGCGCCTGCCTACGAGCAGTACTTC.

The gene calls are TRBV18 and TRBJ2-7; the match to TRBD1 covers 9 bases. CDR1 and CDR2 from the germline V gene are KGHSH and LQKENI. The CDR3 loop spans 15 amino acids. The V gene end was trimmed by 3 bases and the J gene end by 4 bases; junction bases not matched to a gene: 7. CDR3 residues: CASSPPDRGMYEQYF. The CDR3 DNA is TGTGCCAGCTCACCTCCGGACAGGGGTATGTACGAGCAGTACTTC.

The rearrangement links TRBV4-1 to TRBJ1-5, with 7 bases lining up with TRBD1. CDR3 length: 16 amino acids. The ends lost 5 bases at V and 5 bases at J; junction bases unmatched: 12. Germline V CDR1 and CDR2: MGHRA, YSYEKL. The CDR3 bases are TGCGCCAGCAGCGAGGCGCCGGGACAGAGTCATCAGCCCCAGCATTTT. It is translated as CASSEAPGQSHQPQHF.

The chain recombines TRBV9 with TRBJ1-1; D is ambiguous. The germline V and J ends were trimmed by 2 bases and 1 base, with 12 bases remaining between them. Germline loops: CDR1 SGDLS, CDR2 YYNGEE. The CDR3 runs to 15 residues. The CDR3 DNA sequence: TGTGCCAGCAGCGTGGCCCTAGGTGGGAACACTGAAGCTTTCTTT. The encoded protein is CASSVALGGNTEAFF.

The CDR3 loop reads CASTASTDTQYF. DNA for the CDR3: TGTGCCAGCACTGCGAGCACAGATACGCAGTATTTT. V is TRBV7-9 and J is TRBJ2-3; D remains ambiguous. Trimming removed 7 bases at V and 0 bases at J, with 5 bases between. This CDR3 is built from 12 residues. Germline V gene sequence: CDR1 SEHNR, CDR2 FQNEAQ (reference sequence).

Written as DNA, the CDR3 is TGTGCCTGGAGTGTAACCAGGGAGGGCTACACCTTC. Protein: CAWSVTREGYTF. The V and J genes are TRBV30 and TRBJ1-2; maybe TRBD1 (5 bases). Trimming pared 0 bases from V and 8 bases from J, leaving 10 bases between. This CDR3 region has 12 residues. Germline CDR1 reads GTSNPN; CDR2 reads SVGIG (reference sequence).

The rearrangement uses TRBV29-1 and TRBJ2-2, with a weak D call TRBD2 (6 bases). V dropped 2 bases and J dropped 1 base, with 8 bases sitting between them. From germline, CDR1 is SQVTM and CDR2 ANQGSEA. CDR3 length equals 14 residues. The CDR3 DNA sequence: TGCAGCGTTGAACGGGACTTGAACACCGGGGAGCTGTTTTTT. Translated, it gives CSVERDLNTGELFF.

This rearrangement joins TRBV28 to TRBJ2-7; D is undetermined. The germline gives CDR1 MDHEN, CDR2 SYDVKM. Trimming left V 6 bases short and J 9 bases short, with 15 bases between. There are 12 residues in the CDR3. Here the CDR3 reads CASRSGLDGQYF. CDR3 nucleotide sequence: TGTGCCAGCAGATCGGGCCTCGACGGGCAGTACTTC.

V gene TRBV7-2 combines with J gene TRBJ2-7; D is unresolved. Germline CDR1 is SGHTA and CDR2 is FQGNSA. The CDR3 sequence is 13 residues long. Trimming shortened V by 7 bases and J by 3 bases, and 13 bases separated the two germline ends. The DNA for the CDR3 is TGTGCCAGCAACCCGCTAATGGGCTACGAGCAGTACTTC. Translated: CASNPLMGYEQYF.

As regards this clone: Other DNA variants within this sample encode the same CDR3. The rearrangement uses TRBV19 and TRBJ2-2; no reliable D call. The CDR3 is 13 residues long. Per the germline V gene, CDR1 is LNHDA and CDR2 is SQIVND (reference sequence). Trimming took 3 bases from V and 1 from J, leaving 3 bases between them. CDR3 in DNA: TGTGCCAGTAGTATTTTGAACACCGGGGAGCTGTTTTTT. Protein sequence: CASSILNTGELFF.

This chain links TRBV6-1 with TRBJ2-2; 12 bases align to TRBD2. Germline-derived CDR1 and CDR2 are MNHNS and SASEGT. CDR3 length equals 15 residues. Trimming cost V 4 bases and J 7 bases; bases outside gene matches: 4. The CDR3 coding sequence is TGTGCCAGCAGTGGGACTAGCGGGAACTTCGGGGAGCTGTTTTTT. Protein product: CASSGTSGNFGELFF.

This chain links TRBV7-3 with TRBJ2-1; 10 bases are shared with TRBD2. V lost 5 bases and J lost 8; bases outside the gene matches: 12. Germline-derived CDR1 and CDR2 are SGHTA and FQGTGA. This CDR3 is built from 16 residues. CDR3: CASSPGASGSLDEQFF. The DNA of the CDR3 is TGTGCCAGCAGCCCCGGGGCTAGCGGGAGCCTTGATGAGCAGTTCTTC.

The CDR3 here is CASSVPGQGYNEQFF. CDR3 DNA sequence: TGTGCCAGCAGCGTACCGGGACAGGGGTACAATGAGCAGTTCTTC. V is TRBV7-9 and J is TRBJ2-1; 10 bases match TRBD1. The CDR3 contains 15 residues. Per the germline V gene, CDR1 is SEHNR and CDR2 is FQNEAQ (reference sequence). Germline trimming cut 5 bases from V and 4 bases from J; bases unmatched to any gene: 5.